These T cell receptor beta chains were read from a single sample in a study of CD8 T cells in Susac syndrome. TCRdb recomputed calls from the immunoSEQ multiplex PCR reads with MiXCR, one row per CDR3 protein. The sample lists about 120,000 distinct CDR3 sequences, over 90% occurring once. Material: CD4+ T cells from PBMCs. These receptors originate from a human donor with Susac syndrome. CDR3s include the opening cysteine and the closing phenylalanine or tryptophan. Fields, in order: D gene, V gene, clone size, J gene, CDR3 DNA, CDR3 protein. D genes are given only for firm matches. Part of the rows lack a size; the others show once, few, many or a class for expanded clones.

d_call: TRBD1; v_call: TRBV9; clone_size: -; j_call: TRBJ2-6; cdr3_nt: TGTGCCAGCAGCGTAGTAGGGACAGATTACTCTGGGGCCAACGTCCTGACTTTC; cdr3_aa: CASSVVGTDYSGANVLTF
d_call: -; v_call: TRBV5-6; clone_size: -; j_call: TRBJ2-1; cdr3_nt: TGTGCCAGCAGCCTAGGGACAGAGCAGTTCTTC; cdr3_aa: CASSLGTEQFF
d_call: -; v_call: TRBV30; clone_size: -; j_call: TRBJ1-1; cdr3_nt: TGTGCCTGGAGAGAATCAGGGAGGACTGAAGCTTTCTTT; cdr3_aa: CAWRESGRTEAFF
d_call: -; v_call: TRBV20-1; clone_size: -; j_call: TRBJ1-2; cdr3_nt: TGCAGTGCTAGTGTCAGGGCAGAGGGCTATGGCTACACCTTC; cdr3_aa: CSASVRAEGYGYTF
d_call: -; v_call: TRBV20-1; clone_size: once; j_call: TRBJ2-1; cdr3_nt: TGCAGTGCTACTCTGATGCGGGGTGATGAGCAGTTCTTC; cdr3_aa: CSATLMRGDEQFF
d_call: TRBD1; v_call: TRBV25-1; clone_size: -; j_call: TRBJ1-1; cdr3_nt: TGTGCCAGCAGTGAAACCGGGACAGGGGCGAACACTGAAGCTTTCTTT; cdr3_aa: CASSETGTGANTEAFF
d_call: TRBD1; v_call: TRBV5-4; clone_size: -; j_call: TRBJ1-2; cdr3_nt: TGTGCCAGCAGCTACGGGACAGGGAGGAACGGCTACACCTTC; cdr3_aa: CASSYGTGRNGYTF
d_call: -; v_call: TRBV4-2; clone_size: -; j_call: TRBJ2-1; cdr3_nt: TGTGCCAGCAGCCAAGTTTCGGCCGTCTCCTACAATGAGCAGTTCTTC; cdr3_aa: CASSQVSAVSYNEQFF
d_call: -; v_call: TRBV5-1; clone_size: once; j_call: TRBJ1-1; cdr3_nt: TGCGCCAGCAGCTTGGATGCGAACACTGAAGCTTTCTTT; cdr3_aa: CASSLDANTEAFF
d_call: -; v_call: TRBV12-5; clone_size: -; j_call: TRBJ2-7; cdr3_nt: TGTGCTAGTGGTTTGGACAGTTCCTACGAGCAGTACTTC; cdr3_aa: CASGLDSSYEQYF
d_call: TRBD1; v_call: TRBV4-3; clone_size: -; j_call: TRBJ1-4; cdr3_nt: TGCGCCAGCAGCCAAAGACAGGGGGCACTTGAAAAACTGTTTTTT; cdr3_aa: CASSQRQGALEKLFF
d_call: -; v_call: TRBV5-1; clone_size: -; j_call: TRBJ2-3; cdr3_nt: TGCGCCAGCAGCTCTCTTAGCGGAGGAGGTAGAGATACGCAGTATTTT; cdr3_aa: CASSSLSGGGRDTQYF
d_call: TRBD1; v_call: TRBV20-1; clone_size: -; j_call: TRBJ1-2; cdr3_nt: TGCAGTGCTAGACCGTCGGGGGACAGGAACTATGGCTACACCTTC; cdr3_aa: CSARPSGDRNYGYTF
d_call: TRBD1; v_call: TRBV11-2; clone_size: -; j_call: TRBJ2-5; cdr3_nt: TGTGCCAGCAGCTCCCCGGACAGGGGCCAAGAGACCCAGTACTTC; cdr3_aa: CASSSPDRGQETQYF
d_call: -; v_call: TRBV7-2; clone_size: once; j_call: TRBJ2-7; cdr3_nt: TGTGCCAGCAGCCCCGGGGTACACTCCCCCTGGGACGAGCAGTACTTC; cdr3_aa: CASSPGVHSPWDEQYF
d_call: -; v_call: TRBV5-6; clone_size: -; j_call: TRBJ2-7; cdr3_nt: TGTGCCAGCAGCCCCCGAGGACCGAGGACCTACGAGCAGTACTTC; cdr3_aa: CASSPRGPRTYEQYF
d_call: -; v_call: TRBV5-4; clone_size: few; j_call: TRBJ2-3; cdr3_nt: TGTGCCAGCAGCTCGAACACAGATACGCAGTATTTT; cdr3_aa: CASSSNTDTQYF
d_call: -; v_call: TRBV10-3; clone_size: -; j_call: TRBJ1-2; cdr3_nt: TGTGCCATCAGTGAAGGCGGGGGCGTGAATGGCTACACCTTC; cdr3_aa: CAISEGGGVNGYTF
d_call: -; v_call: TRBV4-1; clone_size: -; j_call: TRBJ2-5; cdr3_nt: TGCGCCAGCAGCCAAGATCAGGGACCCTCGTGGAAGCGGACCCAGTACTTC; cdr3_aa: CASSQDQGPSWKRTQYF
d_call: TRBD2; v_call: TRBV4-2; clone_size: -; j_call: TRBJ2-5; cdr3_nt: TGTGCCAGCAGCCGCACGACTAGCGGGGAACAAGAGACCCAGTACTTC; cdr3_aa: CASSRTTSGEQETQYF
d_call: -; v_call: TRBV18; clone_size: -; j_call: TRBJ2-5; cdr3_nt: TGTGCCAGCTCACCGCAGGGATGGTTAGAGACCCAGTACTTC; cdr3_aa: CASSPQGWLETQYF
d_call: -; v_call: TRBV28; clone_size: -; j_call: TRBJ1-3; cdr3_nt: TGTGCCAGCGAGAGGGGGTCTGGAAACACCATATATTTT; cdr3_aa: CASERGSGNTIYF
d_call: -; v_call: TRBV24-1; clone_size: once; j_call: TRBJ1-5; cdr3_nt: TGTGCCACCAGTGAGAAGGGTTGGGAGCCCCAGCATTTT; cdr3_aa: CATSEKGWEPQHF
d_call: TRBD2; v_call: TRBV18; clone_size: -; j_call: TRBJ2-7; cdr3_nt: TGTGCCAGCTCACCGGGACTAGCGGGAATCGACGAGCAGTACTTC; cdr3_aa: CASSPGLAGIDEQYF
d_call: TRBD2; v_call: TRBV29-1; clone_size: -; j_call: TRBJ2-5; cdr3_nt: TGCAGCGTTCCTGGCGGGAGGATAGGCAAAGAGACCCAGTACTTC; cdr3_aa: CSVPGGRIGKETQYF
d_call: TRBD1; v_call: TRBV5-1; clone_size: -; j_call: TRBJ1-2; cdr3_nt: TGCGCCAGCAGCTGGACAGGGGCTGGGGGCTACACCTTC; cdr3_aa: CASSWTGAGGYTF
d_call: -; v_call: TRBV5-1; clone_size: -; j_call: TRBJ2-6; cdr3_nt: TGCGCCAGCAGCTTGGATTACAACGGTGGGGCCAACGTCCTGACTTTC; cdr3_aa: CASSLDYNGGANVLTF
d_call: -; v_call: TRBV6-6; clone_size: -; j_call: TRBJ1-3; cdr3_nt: TGTGCCAGCACCTCGAGGAACACCATATATTTT; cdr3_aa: CASTSRNTIYF
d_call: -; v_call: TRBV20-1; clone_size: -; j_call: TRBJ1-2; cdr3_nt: TGCAGTGCTAGTTCTTACGGCTACACCTTC; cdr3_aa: CSASSYGYTF
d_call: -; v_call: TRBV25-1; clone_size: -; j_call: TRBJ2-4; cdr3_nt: TGTGCCAGCAGTGAGATAGAGGGGGTAACAAACATTCAGTACTTC; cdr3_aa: CASSEIEGVTNIQYF
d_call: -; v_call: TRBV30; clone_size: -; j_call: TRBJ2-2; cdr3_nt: TGTGCCTGGGGAAGGAACTTAGGGACCGGGGAGCTGTTTTTT; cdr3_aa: CAWGRNLGTGELFF
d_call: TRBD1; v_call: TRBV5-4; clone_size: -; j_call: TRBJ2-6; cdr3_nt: TGTGCCAGCACCCCCCAGGGGGCTTCTGGGGCCAACGTCCTGACTTTC; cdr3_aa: CASTPQGASGANVLTF
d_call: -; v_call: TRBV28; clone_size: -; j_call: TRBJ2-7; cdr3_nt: TGTGCCAGCAGTTTTGCGGGGACAGCCTACGAGCAGTACTTC; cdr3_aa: CASSFAGTAYEQYF
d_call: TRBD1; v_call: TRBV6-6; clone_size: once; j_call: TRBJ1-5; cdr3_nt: TGTGCCAGCAGCCGACAGGGGGCAGGTCAGCCCCAGCATTTT; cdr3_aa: CASSRQGAGQPQHF
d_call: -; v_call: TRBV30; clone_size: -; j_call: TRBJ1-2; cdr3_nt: TGTGCCTGGAGTAACGTGGGCAGGGAACAGGGATATGGCTACACCTTC; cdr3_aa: CAWSNVGREQGYGYTF
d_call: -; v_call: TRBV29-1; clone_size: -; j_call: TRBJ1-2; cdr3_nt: TGCAGCGTTGAAACAGGAGTCTATGGCTACACCTTC; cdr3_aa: CSVETGVYGYTF
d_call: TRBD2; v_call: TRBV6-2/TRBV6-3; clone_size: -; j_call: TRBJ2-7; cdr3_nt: TGTGCCAGCAGTGATGGACTAGCTAGGTACGAGCAGTACTTC; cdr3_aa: CASSDGLARYEQYF
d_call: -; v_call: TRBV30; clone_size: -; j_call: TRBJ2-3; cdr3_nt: TGTGCCTGGAGTTTGACGGGGAAAGGCACAGATACGCAGTATTTT; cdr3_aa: CAWSLTGKGTDTQYF
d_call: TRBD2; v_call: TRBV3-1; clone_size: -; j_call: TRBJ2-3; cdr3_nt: TGTGCCAGCAGCCAAGACGGACTAGCGACAACTAAAAGCACAGATACGCAGTATTTT; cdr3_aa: CASSQDGLATTKSTDTQYF
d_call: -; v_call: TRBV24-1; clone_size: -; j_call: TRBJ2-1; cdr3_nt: TGTGCCACCGGTCCGGCCAACTCCTACAATGAGCAGTTCTTC; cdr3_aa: CATGPANSYNEQFF
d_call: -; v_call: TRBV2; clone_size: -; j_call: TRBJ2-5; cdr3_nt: TGTGCCAGCACATTCCACGGGGAAGAGACCCAGTACTTC; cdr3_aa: CASTFHGEETQYF